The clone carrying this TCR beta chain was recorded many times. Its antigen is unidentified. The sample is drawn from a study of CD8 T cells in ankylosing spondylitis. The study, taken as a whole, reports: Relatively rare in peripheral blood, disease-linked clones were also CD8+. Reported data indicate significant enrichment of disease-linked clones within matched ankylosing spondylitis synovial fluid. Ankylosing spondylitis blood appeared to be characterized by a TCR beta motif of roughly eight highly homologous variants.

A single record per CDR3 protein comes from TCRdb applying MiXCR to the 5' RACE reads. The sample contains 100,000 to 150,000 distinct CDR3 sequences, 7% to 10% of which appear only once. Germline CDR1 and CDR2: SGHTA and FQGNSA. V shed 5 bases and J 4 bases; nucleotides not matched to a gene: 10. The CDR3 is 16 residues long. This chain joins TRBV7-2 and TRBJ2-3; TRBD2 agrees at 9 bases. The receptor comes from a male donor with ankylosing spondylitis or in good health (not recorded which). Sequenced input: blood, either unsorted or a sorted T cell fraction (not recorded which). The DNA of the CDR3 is TGTGCCAGCAGCCGAACTTCTAGCGGGAAGTCAGATACGCAGTATTTT. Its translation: CASSRTSSGKSDTQYF.